This T cell receptor (beta chain) was sequenced in a study of cytomegalovirus exposure and HLA in healthy donors. CDR1 MGHRA and CDR2 YSYEKL come from the germline V gene. This CDR3 contains 16 residues. The germline V and J ends were trimmed by 0 bases and 6 bases, with 15 bases remaining between them. Researchers ran the PCR with 60 Vbeta and 13 Jbeta primers. Here immunoSEQ multiplex PCR was the method, and the copy in TCRdb shows in-frame clones only, minus some. The sample comprises about 170,000 clones, roughly 85% of which are singletons, and about 0.93% rests with the top ten. Notes on the study in general: A missense variant in DCLRE1C was later tied to TCR beta V- and J-gene trimming. Analysis performed later showed TCR beta chains linked to HLA being more clonally expanded than equally common others. Only CMV serostatus was available as immune exposure information.

For this clone: Its matching antigen is unknown.

The chain couples TRBV4-1 to TRBJ1-5, with D maybe TRBD1 (5 bases). The clonotype was recovered from a woman aged 50 to 60 in good health and CMV-seropositive. Sequenced material: PBMCs. CDR3 region: CASSQESGPLGQPQHF. The CDR3 nucleotides read TGCGCCAGCAGCCAAGAATCAGGGCCCTTGGGTCAGCCCCAGCATTTT.